This TCR beta chain was retrieved from a study of cytomegalovirus exposure and HLA in healthy donors. Regarding the study as a whole: A list of 164 TCR beta chains associated with cytomegalovirus was given. Rare TCR sequences dominated, though some public TCRs recurred in many donors.

On this clone: Its antigen is still unknown.

This CDR3 has 15 residues. With 6 bases clipped from V and 3 bases from J, the junction kept 11 bases outside the gene matches. Germline V gene sequence: CDR1 MNHEY, CDR2 SVGAGI. The donors were part of the validation cohort of some 120 subjects. That cohort was separate from the first cohort, which comprised fewer than 800 subjects. The repertoire was sequenced with immunoSEQ multiplex PCR; TCRdb's copy has only in-frame clones and lacks some. The table lists more than 100,000 clones, around 87% of them singletons. This TCR came from a woman under 30 in good health and CMV-seropositive. The chain is built from TRBV6-5 and TRBJ2-7, with 7 nucleotides matching TRBD1. Sequences were obtained from PBMCs. The CDR3 DNA sequence: TGTGCCAGCAGCCCCCGGGACAGCAACCTCTACGAGCAGTACTTC. Translating it yields CASSPRDSNLYEQYF.